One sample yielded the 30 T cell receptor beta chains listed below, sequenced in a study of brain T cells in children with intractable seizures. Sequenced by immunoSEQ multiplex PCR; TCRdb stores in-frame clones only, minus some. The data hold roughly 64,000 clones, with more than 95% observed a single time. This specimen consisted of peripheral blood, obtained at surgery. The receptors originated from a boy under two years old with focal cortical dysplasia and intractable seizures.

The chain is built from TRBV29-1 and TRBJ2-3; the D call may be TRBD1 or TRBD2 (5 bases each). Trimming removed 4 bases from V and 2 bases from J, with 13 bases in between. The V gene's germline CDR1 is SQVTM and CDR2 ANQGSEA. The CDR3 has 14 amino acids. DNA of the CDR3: TGCAGCGTTGGCTTTGGGGGAGCCACAGATACGCAGTATTTT. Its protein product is CSVGFGGATDTQYF.

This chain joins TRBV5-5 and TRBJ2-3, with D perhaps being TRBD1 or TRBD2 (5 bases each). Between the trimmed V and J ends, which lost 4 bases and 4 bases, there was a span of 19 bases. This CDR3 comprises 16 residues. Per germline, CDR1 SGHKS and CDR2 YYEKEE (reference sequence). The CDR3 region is CASSPGTSGTPDTQYF. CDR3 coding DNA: TGTGCCAGCAGCCCCGGGACGTCGGGGACCCCAGATACGCAGTATTTT.

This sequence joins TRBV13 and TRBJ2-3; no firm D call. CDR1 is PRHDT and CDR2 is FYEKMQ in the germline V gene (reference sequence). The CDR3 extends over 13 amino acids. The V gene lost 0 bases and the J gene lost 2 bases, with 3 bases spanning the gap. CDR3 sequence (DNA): TGTGCCAGCAGCTTAGGGGCCACAGATACGCAGTATTTT. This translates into CASSLGATDTQYF.

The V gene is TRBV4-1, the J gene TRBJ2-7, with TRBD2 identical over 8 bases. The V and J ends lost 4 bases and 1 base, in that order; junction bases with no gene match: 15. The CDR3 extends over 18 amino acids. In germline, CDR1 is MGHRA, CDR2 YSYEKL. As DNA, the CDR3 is TGCGCCAGCAGCCCAAGCAGCTTCCTCCAGCGGGGGTCCTACGAGCAGTACTTC. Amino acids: CASSPSSFLQRGSYEQYF.

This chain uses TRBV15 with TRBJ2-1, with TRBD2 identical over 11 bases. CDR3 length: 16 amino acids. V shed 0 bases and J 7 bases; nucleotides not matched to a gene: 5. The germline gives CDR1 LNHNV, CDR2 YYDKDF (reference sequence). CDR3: CATSRDGLAGINEQFF. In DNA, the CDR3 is TGTGCCACCAGCAGAGATGGACTAGCGGGCATTAATGAGCAGTTCTTC.

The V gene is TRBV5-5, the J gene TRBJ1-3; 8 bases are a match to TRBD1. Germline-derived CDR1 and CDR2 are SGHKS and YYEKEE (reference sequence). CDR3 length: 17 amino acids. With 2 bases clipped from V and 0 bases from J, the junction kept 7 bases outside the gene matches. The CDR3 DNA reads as TGTGCCAGCAGCTTCAGTGACAGGGGCCCCTCTGGAAACACCATATATTTT. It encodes CASSFSDRGPSGNTIYF.

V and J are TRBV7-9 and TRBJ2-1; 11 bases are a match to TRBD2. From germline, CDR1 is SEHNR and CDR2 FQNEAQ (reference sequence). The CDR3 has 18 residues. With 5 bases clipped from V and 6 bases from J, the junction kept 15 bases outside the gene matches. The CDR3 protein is CASSPLVLRLAGINEQFF. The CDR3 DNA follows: TGTGCCAGCAGCCCTCTGGTGCTGAGACTAGCGGGAATCAATGAGCAGTTCTTC.

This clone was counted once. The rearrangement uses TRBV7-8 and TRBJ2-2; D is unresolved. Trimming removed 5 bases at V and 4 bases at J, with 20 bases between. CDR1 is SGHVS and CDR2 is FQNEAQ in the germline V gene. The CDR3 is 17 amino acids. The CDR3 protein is CASSRRPSVRSTGELFF. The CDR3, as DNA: TGTGCCAGCAGCCGACGCCCCAGCGTGAGATCCACCGGGGAGCTGTTTTTT.

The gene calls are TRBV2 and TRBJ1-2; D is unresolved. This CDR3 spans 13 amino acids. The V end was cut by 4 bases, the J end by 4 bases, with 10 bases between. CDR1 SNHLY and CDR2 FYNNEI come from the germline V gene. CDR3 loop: CASSALKGYGYTF. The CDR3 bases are TGTGCCAGCAGTGCCCTCAAGGGCTATGGCTACACCTTC.

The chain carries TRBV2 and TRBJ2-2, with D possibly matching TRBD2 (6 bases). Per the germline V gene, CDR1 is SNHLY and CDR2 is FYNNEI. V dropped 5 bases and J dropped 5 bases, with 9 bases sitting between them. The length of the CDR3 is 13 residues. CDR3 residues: CASSWDLTGELFF. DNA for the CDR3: TGTGCCAGCAGTTGGGACTTAACCGGGGAGCTGTTTTTT.

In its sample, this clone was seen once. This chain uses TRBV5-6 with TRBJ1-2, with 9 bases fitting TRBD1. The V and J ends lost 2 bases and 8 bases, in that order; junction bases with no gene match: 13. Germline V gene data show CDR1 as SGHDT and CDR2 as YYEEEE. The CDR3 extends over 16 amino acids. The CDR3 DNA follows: TGTGCCAGCAGCTTCCGGGACAGGGAATTGGAGCGGGGCTACACCTTC. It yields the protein CASSFRDRELERGYTF.

The CDR3 nucleotides read TGTGCCAGCAGTCCAGGGACAGGGTGGGAGGATACGCAGTATTTT. This sequence encodes CASSPGTGWEDTQYF. The chain couples TRBV28 to TRBJ2-3, with 9 bases aligning to TRBD1. The germline CDR1 and CDR2 sequences are MDHEN and SYDVKM. The CDR3 is 15 residues long. The V gene end was trimmed by 5 bases and the J gene end by 6 bases; junction bases not matched to a gene: 9.

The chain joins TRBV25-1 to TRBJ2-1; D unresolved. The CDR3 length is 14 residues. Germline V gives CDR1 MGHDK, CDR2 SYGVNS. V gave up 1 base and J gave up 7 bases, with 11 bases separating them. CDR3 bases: TGTGCCAGCAGTGAATCTTCCGCAGCGAATGAGCAGTTCTTC. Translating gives CASSESSAANEQFF.

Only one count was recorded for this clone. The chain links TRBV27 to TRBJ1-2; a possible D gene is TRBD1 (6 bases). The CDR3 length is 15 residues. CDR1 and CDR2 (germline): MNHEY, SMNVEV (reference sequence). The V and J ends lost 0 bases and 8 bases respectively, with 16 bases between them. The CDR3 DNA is TGTGCCAGCAGTTTATCCGGAGGACAGCCCCCCGGCTACACCTTC. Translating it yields CASSLSGGQPPGYTF.

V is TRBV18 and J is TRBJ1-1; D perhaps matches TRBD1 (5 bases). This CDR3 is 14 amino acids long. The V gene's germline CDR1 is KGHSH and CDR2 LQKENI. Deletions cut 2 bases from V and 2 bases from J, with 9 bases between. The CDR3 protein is CASSPSGDNTEAFF. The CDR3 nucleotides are TGTGCCAGCTCACCATCGGGGGACAACACTGAAGCTTTCTTT.

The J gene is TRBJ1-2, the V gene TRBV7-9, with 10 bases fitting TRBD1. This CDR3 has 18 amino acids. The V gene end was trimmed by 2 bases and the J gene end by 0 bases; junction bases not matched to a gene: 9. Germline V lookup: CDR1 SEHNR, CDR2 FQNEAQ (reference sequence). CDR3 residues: CASSLKWGQGLANYGYTF. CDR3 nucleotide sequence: TGTGCCAGCAGCTTAAAGTGGGGACAGGGGTTAGCTAACTATGGCTACACCTTC.

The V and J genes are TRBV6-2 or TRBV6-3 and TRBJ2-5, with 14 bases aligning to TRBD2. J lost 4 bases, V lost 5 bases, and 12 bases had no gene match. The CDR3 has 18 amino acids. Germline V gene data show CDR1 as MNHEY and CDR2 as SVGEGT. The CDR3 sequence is CASSTRTSGGPRGETQYF. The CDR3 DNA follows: TGTGCCAGCAGTACGCGGACTAGCGGGGGGCCGAGGGGAGAGACCCAGTACTTC.

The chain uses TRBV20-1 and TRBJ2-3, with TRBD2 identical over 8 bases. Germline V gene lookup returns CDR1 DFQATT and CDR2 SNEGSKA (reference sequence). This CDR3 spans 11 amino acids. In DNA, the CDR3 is TGCAAGGCGGGGGGCAGAGATACGCAGTATTTT. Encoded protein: CKAGGRDTQYF.

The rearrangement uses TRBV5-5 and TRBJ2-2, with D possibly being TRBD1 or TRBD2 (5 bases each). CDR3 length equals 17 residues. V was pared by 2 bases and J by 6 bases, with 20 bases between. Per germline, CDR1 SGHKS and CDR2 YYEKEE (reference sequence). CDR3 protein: CASSFEGRSGRSGELFF. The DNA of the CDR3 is TGTGCCAGCAGCTTCGAGGGGCGAAGCGGAAGGTCCGGGGAGCTGTTTTTT.

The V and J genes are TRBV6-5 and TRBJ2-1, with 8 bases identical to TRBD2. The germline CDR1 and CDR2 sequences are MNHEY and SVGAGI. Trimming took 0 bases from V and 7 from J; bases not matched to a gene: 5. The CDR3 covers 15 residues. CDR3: CASSYSGTSQNEQFF. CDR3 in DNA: TGTGCCAGCAGTTACTCGGGGACTAGTCAAAATGAGCAGTTCTTC.

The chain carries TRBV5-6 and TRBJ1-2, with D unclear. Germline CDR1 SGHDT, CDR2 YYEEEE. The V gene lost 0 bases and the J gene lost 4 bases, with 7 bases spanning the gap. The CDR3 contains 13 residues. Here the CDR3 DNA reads TGTGCCAGCAGCTTGGCCACCGCCTATGGCTACACCTTC. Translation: CASSLATAYGYTF.

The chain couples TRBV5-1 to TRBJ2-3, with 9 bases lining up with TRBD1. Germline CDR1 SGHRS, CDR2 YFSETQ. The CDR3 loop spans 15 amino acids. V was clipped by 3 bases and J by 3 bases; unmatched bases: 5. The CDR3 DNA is TGCGCCAGCAGCTCCCTCGGACAGGGGACAGATACGCAGTATTTT. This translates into CASSSLGQGTDTQYF.

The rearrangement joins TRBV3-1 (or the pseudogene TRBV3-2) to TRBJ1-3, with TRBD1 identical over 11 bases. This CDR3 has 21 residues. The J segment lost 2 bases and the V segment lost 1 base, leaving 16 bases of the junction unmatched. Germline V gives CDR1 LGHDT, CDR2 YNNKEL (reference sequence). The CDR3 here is CASSQGPMDRGLFGAGNTIYF. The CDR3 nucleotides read TGTGCCAGCAGCCAAGGCCCCATGGACAGGGGGCTCTTCGGCGCTGGAAACACCATATATTTT.

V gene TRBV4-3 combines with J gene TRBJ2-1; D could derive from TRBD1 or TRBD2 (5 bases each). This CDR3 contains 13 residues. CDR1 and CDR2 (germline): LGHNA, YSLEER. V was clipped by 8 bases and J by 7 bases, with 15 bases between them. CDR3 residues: CASGTGLANEQFF. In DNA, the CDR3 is TGCGCCAGCGGTACGGGGCTGGCTAATGAGCAGTTCTTC.

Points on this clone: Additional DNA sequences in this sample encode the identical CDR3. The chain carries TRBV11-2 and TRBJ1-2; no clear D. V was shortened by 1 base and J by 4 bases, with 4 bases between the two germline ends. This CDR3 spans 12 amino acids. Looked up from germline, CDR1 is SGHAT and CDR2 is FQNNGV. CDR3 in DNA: TGTGCCAGCAGCTTAGTTGGCTATGGCTACACCTTC. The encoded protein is CASSLVGYGYTF. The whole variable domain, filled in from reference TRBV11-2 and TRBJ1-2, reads EAGVAQSPRYKIIEKRQSVAFWCNPISGHATLYWYQQILGQGPKLLIQFQNNGVVDDSQLPKDRFSAERLKGVDSTLKIQPAKLEDSAVYLCASSLVGYGYTFGSGTRLTVV.

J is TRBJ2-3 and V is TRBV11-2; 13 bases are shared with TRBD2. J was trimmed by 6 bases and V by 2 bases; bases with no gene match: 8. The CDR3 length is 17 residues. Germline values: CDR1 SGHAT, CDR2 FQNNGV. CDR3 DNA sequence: TGTGCCAGCAGCTTACACTATGGGACTAGCGGGGAGGATACGCAGTATTTT. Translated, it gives CASSLHYGTSGEDTQYF.

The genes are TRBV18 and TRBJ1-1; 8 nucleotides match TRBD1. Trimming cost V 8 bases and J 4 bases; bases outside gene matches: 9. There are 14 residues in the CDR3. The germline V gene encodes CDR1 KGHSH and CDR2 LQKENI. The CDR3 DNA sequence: TGTGCCAGCATCGACAGGGGAGGATTCACTGAAGCTTTCTTT. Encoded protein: CASIDRGGFTEAFF. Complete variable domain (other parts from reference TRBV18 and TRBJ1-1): NAGVMQNPRHLVRRRGQEARLRCSPMKGHSHVYWYRQLPEEGLKFMVYLQKENIIDESGMPKERFSAEFPKEGPSILRIQQVVRGDSAAYFCASIDRGGFTEAFFGQGTRLTVV.

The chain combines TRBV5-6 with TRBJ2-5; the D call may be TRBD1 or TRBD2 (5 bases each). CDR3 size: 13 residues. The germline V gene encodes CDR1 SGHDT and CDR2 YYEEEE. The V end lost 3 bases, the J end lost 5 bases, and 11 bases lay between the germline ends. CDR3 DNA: TGTGCCAGCAGCTGGGACCGGAGGGAGACCCAGTACTTC. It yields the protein CASSWDRRETQYF.

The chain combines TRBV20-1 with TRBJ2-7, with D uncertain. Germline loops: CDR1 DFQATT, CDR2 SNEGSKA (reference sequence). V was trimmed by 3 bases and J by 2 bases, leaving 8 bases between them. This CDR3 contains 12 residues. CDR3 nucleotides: TGCAGTGCTAGTGAACAGACCTACGAGCAGTACTTC. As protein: CSASEQTYEQYF.

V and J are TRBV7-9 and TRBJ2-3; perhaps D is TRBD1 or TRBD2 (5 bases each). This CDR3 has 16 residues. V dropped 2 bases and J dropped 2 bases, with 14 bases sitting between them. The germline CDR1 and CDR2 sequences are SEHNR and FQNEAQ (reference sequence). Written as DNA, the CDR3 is TGTGCCAGCAGCTTACTCTTCGGGGCCCTCACAGATACGCAGTATTTT. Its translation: CASSLLFGALTDTQYF.